These T cell receptor beta chains were read from a single sample in a study of Ad26.COV2.S vaccination and SARS-CoV-2 variants. Data came from immunoSEQ multiplex PCR; TCRdb stores just in-frame clones and leaves some out. The sample lists around 300,000 clones; less than 90% were seen once. The sample here was peripheral blood, taken in a trial of Ad26.COV2.S vaccine versus placebo. Receptor source: a person between 18 and 60 years old who received the Ad26.COV2.S COVID-19 vaccine or a placebo. Both conserved end residues are part of each CDR3. Fields, in order: D gene, CDR3 length, V gene, J gene, clone size, CDR3 DNA, CDR3 protein. A D gene is named only where the DNA matches it firmly. For some rows the clone size is stated as once, few or many, or as a class when expanded; others skip it.

>-|14|TRBV7-2|TRBJ1-1|-
TGTGCCAGCAGCTTAGCGTTGAACCGGCCTGAAGCTTTCTTT
CASSLALNRPEAFF
>-|13|TRBV5-6|TRBJ1-2|-
TGTGCCAGCACCATAGACGGAGACTATGGCTACACCTTC
CASTIDGDYGYTF
>-|12|TRBV4-1|TRBJ2-1|-
TGCGCCAGCAGCCAAGATCGCGGTGAGCAGTTCTTC
CASSQDRGEQFF
>-|17|TRBV5-1|TRBJ1-1|-
TGCGCCAGCAGCTCGATAGGAAGGGGAAGAGGGAGGACTGAAGCTTTCTTT
CASSSIGRGRGRTEAFF
>TRBD1|17|TRBV14|TRBJ2-7|-
TGTGCCAGCAGCCAAGTGTTAACAGGGGCGGCCTCCTACGAGCAGTACTTC
CASSQVLTGAASYEQYF
>-|17|TRBV4-1|TRBJ1-4|once
TGCGCCAGCAGCCCAATGGGCAGTCTTGCAACTAATGAAAAACTGTTTTTT
CASSPMGSLATNEKLFF
>TRBD2|16|TRBV5-1|TRBJ2-5|-
TGCGCCAGCATTTCCCCCGGACTAGAAGGGGTGGAGACCCAGTACTTC
CASISPGLEGVETQYF
>-|13|TRBV5-1|TRBJ2-2|-
TGCGCCAGCAGGGGGAGTCACACCGGGGAGCTGTTTTTT
CASRGSHTGELFF
>-|16|TRBV4-1|TRBJ1-6|few
TGCGCCAGCAGCCAAGATCAAAGTGGATTCAATTCACCCCTCCACTTT
CASSQDQSGFNSPLHF
>-|14|TRBV11-2|TRBJ1-1|-
TGTGCCAGCAGCTTAGGGACAGTAGAGGCTGAAGCTTTCTTT
CASSLGTVEAEAFF
>-|17|TRBV15|TRBJ2-6|-
TGTGCCACCAGCAGAGATCAGGTGTCCACAGGGGCCAACGTCCTGACTTTC
CATSRDQVSTGANVLTF
>-|13|TRBV7-2|TRBJ1-2|once
TGTGCCAGCAGCTTATCCCCCGGGGATGGCTACACCTTC
CASSLSPGDGYTF
>-|15|TRBV5-1|TRBJ1-1|-
TGCGCCAGTAGCGAGAGGGCCCAGGGAGCCACTGAAGCTTTCTTT
CASSERAQGATEAFF
>TRBD1|13|TRBV7-3|TRBJ1-1|-
TGTGCCAGCAGCTTCGGGACAGACACTGAAGCTTTCTTT
CASSFGTDTEAFF
>TRBD1|14|TRBV4-3|TRBJ1-5|-
TGCGCCAGCAGCCAAGATTCAGGGGGACAGCCCCAGCATTTT
CASSQDSGGQPQHF
>-|12|TRBV4-2|TRBJ2-7|-
TGTGCCAGCAGCCCCGGGAGTTCCGAGCAGTACTTC
CASSPGSSEQYF
>-|15|TRBV4-3|TRBJ1-2|-
TGCGCCAGCAGCCAAGTTCCAGCAGGGGCTAATGGCTACACCTTC
CASSQVPAGANGYTF
>TRBD2|16|TRBV30|TRBJ2-3|-
TGTGCCTGGAGTGTATACAGCGGGGGGGTCACAGATACGCAGTATTTT
CAWSVYSGGVTDTQYF
>TRBD1|16|TRBV7-9|TRBJ2-2|few
TGTGCCAGCAGCGCTAGGGACAGGGACGGAACCGGGGAGCTGTTTTTT
CASSARDRDGTGELFF
>-|15|TRBV5-1|TRBJ2-1|-
TGCGCCAGCAGCTTGGAGCTGGGGGCCTACAATGAGCAGTTCTTC
CASSLELGAYNEQFF
>-|11|TRBV29-1|TRBJ2-3|-
TGCAGCGTGTCGATAGTAGATACGCAGTATTTT
CSVSIVDTQYF
>TRBD1|15|TRBV5-8|TRBJ1-6|-
TGTGCCAGCAGCTTGCTCGCCGGGACAGAACATTACCTCCACTTT
CASSLLAGTEHYLHF
>TRBD1|14|TRBV18|TRBJ2-5|-
TGTGCCAGCTCCCTCGACAGGGGTGGAGAGACCCAGTACTTC
CASSLDRGGETQYF
>TRBD1|17|TRBV5-1|TRBJ2-3|-
TGCGCCAGCAGCCCCCGGGACAGGGGACAAGGCACAGATACGCAGTATTTT
CASSPRDRGQGTDTQYF
>TRBD1|15|TRBV7-9|TRBJ2-7|-
TGTGCCAGCAGCTTAGGACAGGGGGGGACCTACGAGCAGTACTTC
CASSLGQGGTYEQYF
>-|13|TRBV7-8|TRBJ1-2|-
TGTGCCAGCAGCCACCGCACAGGGTATGGCTACACCTTC
CASSHRTGYGYTF
>-|13|TRBV5-6|TRBJ1-3|few
TGTGCCAGCAGCTTCAACTCTGGAAACACCATATATTTT
CASSFNSGNTIYF
>TRBD1|13|TRBV5-1|TRBJ1-5|-
TGCGCCAGCAGCGGGGACAGTAATCAGCCCCAGCATTTT
CASSGDSNQPQHF
>TRBD1|15|TRBV12-5|TRBJ2-1|-
TGTGCTAGTGGTTGGGGAGACAGGGTAAGGAATGAGCAGTTCTTC
CASGWGDRVRNEQFF
>-|13|TRBV30|TRBJ1-1|-
TGTGCCTGGAGTGGGGGGCCGAACACTGAAGCTTTCTTT
CAWSGGPNTEAFF
>-|17|TRBV5-1|TRBJ2-2|-
TGCGCCAGCAGCTTAGGAAGGGGCGCTTTCAACACCGGGGAGCTGTTTTTT
CASSLGRGAFNTGELFF
>-|12|TRBV20-1|TRBJ1-2|once
TGCAGTGCTAGTGACAGTAACTATGGCTACACCTTC
CSASDSNYGYTF
>-|13|TRBV7-3|TRBJ1-4|-
TGTGCCAGCAGCTCCACCCCAGATAAAAAACTGTTTTTT
CASSSTPDKKLFF
>-|14|TRBV10-3|TRBJ1-5|-
TGTGCCATCAGTGGCGATTTAAACAATCAGCCCCAGCATTTT
CAISGDLNNQPQHF
>-|14|TRBV5-6|TRBJ1-3|-
TGTGCCAGCAGCCGAGCCTGGTGGGGAAACACCATATATTTT
CASSRAWWGNTIYF
>TRBD2|17|TRBV6-2/TRBV6-3|TRBJ2-3|-
TGTGCCAGCAGTTACGGACTAGCGGGAGTGGGCACAGATACGCAGTATTTT
CASSYGLAGVGTDTQYF
>-|15|TRBV7-8|TRBJ2-1|once
TGTGCCAGCAGCTTACGCAGGGACCCCTACAATGAGCAGTTCTTC
CASSLRRDPYNEQFF
>-|21|TRBV7-3|TRBJ2-3|-
TGTGCCAGCAGCTTAACGTGGGCCCGGGTAGGTACGCCACCGGGGTTGGATACGCAGTATTTT
CASSLTWARVGTPPGLDTQYF
>TRBD1|14|TRBV4-2|TRBJ1-1|-
TGTGCCAGCAGGGAGTCCTTAACAGGGGGGGCAGCTTTCTTT
CASRESLTGGAAFF
>-|15|TRBV6-5|TRBJ1-5|-
TGTGCCAGCAGTTACTCTCGGCAGAGCAATCAGCCCCAGCATTTT
CASSYSRQSNQPQHF
>-|14|TRBV15|TRBJ2-5|-
TGTGCCACCAGCAGAGCAGGGATAAGGGAGACCCAGTACTTC
CATSRAGIRETQYF
>-|12|TRBV5-6|TRBJ1-5|-
TGTGCCAGCAGCTTGGCCGGGCAGCCCCAGCATTTT
CASSLAGQPQHF
>-|15|TRBV24-1|TRBJ2-2|-
TGTGCCAGCTCCGCGTCGGGTGGATTTGACGGGGAGCTGTTTTTT
CASSASGGFDGELFF
>-|14|TRBV6-5|TRBJ2-7|-
TGTGCCAGCCGAAGTACCTCCGGTAATCGGGAGCAGTACTTC
CASRSTSGNREQYF
>TRBD2|15|TRBV2|TRBJ2-5|-
TGTGCCACCCAAGGACTAGCGGGGGCCCAAGAGACCCAGTACTTC
CATQGLAGAQETQYF
>-|15|TRBV5-4|TRBJ2-7|-
TGTGCCAGCAGCTTGGCCGGCACCTCCACCTACGAGCAGTACTTC
CASSLAGTSTYEQYF
>TRBD2|15|TRBV9|TRBJ2-1|once
TGTGCCAGCAGCCCTCGAGGACTAGCAAACAATGAGCAGTTCTTC
CASSPRGLANNEQFF
>-|16|TRBV19|TRBJ1-5|-
TGTGCCAGTAGCAATCCCGGACAGCGATACAATCAGCCCCAGCATTTT
CASSNPGQRYNQPQHF
>TRBD2|16|TRBV7-3|TRBJ2-3|-
TGTGCCAGCAGCTTATTTGCGGGAGGGGGCACAGATACGCAGTATTTT
CASSLFAGGGTDTQYF
>TRBD2|20|TRBV27|TRBJ2-3|-
TGTGCCAGCAGTTTCTTGACAGGCGGACTAGCGGGTACCCGGAGGGATACGCAGTATTTT
CASSFLTGGLAGTRRDTQYF
>-|14|TRBV5-6|TRBJ2-7|-
TGTGCCAGCAGCCCGGACAGCCTTTCCTACGAGCAGTACTTC
CASSPDSLSYEQYF
>TRBD2|17|TRBV5-5|TRBJ2-1|-
TGTGCCAGCAGAAGACGGTGGACTAGCGGGAGTTACAATGAGCAGTTCTTC
CASRRRWTSGSYNEQFF
>-|14|TRBV7-2|TRBJ2-4|-
TGTGCCAGCGGAACAGGGAAATCGGGAAACATTCAGTACTTC
CASGTGKSGNIQYF
>-|16|TRBV21-1|TRBJ2-5|-
TGTGCCAGCAGCAAAGTCAGGGGTTCGGATTCGGAGACCCAGTACTTC
CASSKVRGSDSETQYF
>-|14|TRBV2|TRBJ1-2|-
TGTGCCGGACGGCAGGGCTTAGCTAACTATGGCTACACCTTC
CAGRQGLANYGYTF
>-|15|TRBV5-8|TRBJ2-7|-
TGTGCCAGCAGCGGGGACGTGCGGGAACCCTACGAGCAGTACTTC
CASSGDVREPYEQYF
>-|14|TRBV6-5|TRBJ2-1|once
TGTGCCAGCAGTTACGGGAGGAACCCCAATGAGCAGTTCTTC
CASSYGRNPNEQFF
>-|14|TRBV14|TRBJ1-1|-
TGTGCCAGCAGCCCGGGGTCCCGGAACACTGAAGCTTTCTTT
CASSPGSRNTEAFF
>-|17|TRBV4-3|TRBJ2-3|-
TGCGCCAGCAGCCAAGACCTCAGTGGATCTAGCACAGATACGCAGTATTTT
CASSQDLSGSSTDTQYF